The T cell receptor (beta chain) described here comes from a study of neurological immune-mediated disorders. Points from the study as a whole: No expanded-clone CDR3 amino acid sequence recurred across subjects, suggesting private TCR-beta repertoires.

The unsorted libraries were produced from 2 million PBMCs held at -80 C. The CDR3 consists of 14 residues. CDR1 is SGHTA and CDR2 is FQGNSA in the germline V gene. The authors obtained over 160 million TCR-beta sequences from 15-18 subjects per sequencing run. MiXCR was run by TCRdb on the 5' RACE reads, yielding one entry per CDR3 protein. The sample includes over 65,000 distinct CDR3 sequences, roughly 9.9% of them seen just once. This clonotype was counted ten times or more. What it binds is not known. The chain carries TRBV7-2 and TRBJ2-7; no clear D. The TCR comes from a man aged 50 to 60 in good health. Sequences were obtained from PBMCs. The CDR3 region has the DNA TGTGTTTCAAGCCCCCTAGGAAGCCCCTACGAGCAGTACTTC. It yields the protein CVSSPLGSPYEQYF.